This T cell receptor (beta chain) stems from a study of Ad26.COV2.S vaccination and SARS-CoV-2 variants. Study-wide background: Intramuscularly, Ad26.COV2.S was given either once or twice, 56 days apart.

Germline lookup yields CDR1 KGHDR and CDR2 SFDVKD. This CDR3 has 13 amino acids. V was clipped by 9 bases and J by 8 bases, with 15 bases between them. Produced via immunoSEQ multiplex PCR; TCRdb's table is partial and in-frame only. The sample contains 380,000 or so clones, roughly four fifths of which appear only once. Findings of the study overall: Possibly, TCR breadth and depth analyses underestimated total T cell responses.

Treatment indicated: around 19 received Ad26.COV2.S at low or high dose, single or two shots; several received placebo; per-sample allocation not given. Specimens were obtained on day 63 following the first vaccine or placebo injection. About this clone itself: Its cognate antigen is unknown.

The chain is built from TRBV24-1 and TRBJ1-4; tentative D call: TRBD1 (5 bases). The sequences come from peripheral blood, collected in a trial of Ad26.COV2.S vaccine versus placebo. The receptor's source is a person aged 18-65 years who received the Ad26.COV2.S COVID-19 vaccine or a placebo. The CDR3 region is CATATVGEEKLFF. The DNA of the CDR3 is TGTGCCACCGCCACGGTAGGGGAGGAAAAACTGTTTTTT.